Presented here are 21 T cell receptor beta chains from one specimen sequenced in a study of T cells expressing NK-cell markers. Reprocessing the 5' RACE reads, TCRdb reports a single entry for every CDR3 protein and omits DNA. The sample yields 350,000 to 500,000 distinct CDR3 sequences, of which the top ten take up approximately 7%. Sequencing was carried out using blood T cells: a sorted CD56 or NKG2C T cell subset, CD4+ or CD8+ T cells, or bulk PBMC T cells (not recorded which). These receptor sequences come from a woman between 18 and 75 years old in good health.

The chain has TRBV7-2 and TRBJ1-5; TCRdb calls TRBD1, which cannot be checked without DNA. This CDR3 spans 13 amino acids. Germline V gene sequence: CDR1 SGHTA, CDR2 FQGNSA. This CDR3 reads CASSLVTGPTQHF.

The rearrangement links TRBV7-2 to TRBJ1-2; TCRdb proposes TRBD1, but this gene call is untestable without DNA. The CDR3 totals 15 residues. CDR1 and CDR2 (germline): SGHTA, FQGNSA. CDR3 sequence reads: CASSLATGTNYGYTF.

The V and J genes are TRBV5-1 and TRBJ2-2; with no DNA, the TCRdb D assignment of TRBD1 cannot be verified. The CDR3 length is 13 residues. Germline V lookup: CDR1 SGHRS, CDR2 YFSETQ. CDR3 in amino acids: CASSAGFTGELFF. The variable domain in full, completed from reference TRBV5-1 and TRBJ2-2, reads KAGVTQTPRYLIKTRGQQVTLSCSPISGHRSVSWYQQTPGQGLQFLFEYFSETQRNKGNFPGRFSGRQFSNSRSEMNVSTLELGDSALYLCASSAGFTGELFFGEGSRLTVL.

This chain connects TRBV7-3 to TRBJ2-3. Germline V gene sequence: CDR1 SGHTA, CDR2 FQGTGA. The CDR3 runs 14 residues. The CDR3 is CASSLTGSTDTQYF.

The chain couples TRBV20-1 to TRBJ2-1; TCRdb lists TRBD2, though no DNA is available to test this call. Germline V CDR1 and CDR2: DFQATT, SNEGSKA (reference sequence). The CDR3 contains 19 residues. The CDR3 here is CSASSIPGLAGGGYNEQFF.

CDR3 loop: CASSLRGRATFEWQFF. The rearrangement links TRBV5-1 to TRBJ2-1; TCRdb's assignment of TRBD1 cannot be checked, as there is no DNA. The CDR3 totals 16 residues. The germline V gene has CDR1 SGHRS and CDR2 YFSETQ.

The J gene is TRBJ2-5, the V gene TRBV28. CDR1 is MDHEN, CDR2 SYDVKM, per germline. The CDR3 has 13 residues. CDR3 residues: CASTRQLQETQYF.

The rearrangement links TRBV11-1 to TRBJ1-1; with no DNA, the TCRdb D assignment of TRBD1 cannot be verified. CDR3 length: 14 residues. CDR1 SGHAT and CDR2 FQDESV come from the germline V gene (reference sequence). The CDR3 loop is CASSLGRGPTEAFF.

The V gene is TRBV6-1, the J gene TRBJ1-2; the D call of TRBD1 rests on TCRdb alone, since no DNA is present to check it. The CDR3 runs 15 residues. The germline CDR1 and CDR2 sequences are MNHNS and SASEGT. CDR3: CASERGQGANYGYTF.

The rearrangement links TRBV4-3 to TRBJ2-1; TCRdb designates TRBD1, a call that cannot be tested without DNA. CDR3 length: 18 amino acids. Germline V gene sequence: CDR1 LGHNA, CDR2 YSLEER. CDR3 residues: CASSQRQGGSWDYNEQFF.

V and J are TRBV6-5 and TRBJ2-3; TCRdb picks TRBD2, but there is no DNA to check that call. Germline V gene sequence: CDR1 MNHEY, CDR2 SVGAGI. This CDR3 is 15 amino acids long. This CDR3 is CASSYTSGYTDTQYF.

This chain links TRBV18 with TRBJ1-4; the TRBD1 assignment by TCRdb is unverifiable without DNA. This CDR3 comprises 12 residues. The germline V gene has CDR1 KGHSH and CDR2 LQKENI. CDR3 amino acids: CASSSDREKLFF. The full variable domain, its missing parts supplied by reference TRBV18 and TRBJ1-4, is NAGVMQNPRHLVRRRGQEARLRCSPMKGHSHVYWYRQLPEEGLKFMVYLQKENIIDESGMPKERFSAEFPKEGPSILRIQQVVRGDSAAYFCASSSDREKLFFGSGTQLSVL.

The CDR3 sequence is CASTAGGFTDTQYF. The genes are TRBV5-1 and TRBJ2-3; TCRdb picks TRBD2, but there is no DNA to check that call. The CDR3 totals 14 residues. Germline V gives CDR1 SGHRS, CDR2 YFSETQ.

The chain has TRBV4-3 and TRBJ1-2. The CDR3 length is 14 residues. The germline CDR1 and CDR2 sequences are LGHNA and YSLEER. The CDR3 sequence is CASSPSVADYGYTF.

The chain recombines TRBV10-3 with TRBJ2-3; no DNA is available, so the TRBD1 call from TCRdb remains unchecked. The CDR3 length is 14 residues. Germline values: CDR1 ENHRY, CDR2 SYGVKD. CDR3 residues: CATSGGGGPDTQYF.

The rearrangement joins TRBV6-1 to TRBJ1-5; TCRdb reports TRBD1, a call that lacks DNA to check it against. Germline V gives CDR1 MNHNS, CDR2 SASEGT. The CDR3 loop spans 13 amino acids. This chain's CDR3 is CASRVGTVQPQHF.

The J gene is TRBJ2-3, the V gene TRBV12-3 or TRBV12-4. The CDR3 totals 12 residues. CDR3 sequence: CASSLPGFTQYF.

The chain combines TRBV19 with TRBJ2-5; TCRdb proposes TRBD1, but this gene call is untestable without DNA. This CDR3 has 15 residues. Germline assignment: CDR1 LNHDA and CDR2 SQIVND (reference sequence). CDR3 in amino acids: CASSSVSGGIETQYF.

The rearrangement joins TRBV12-3 or TRBV12-4 to TRBJ2-1; the TCRdb call, TRBD2, lacks DNA for checking. This CDR3 has 17 residues. The CDR3 is CASSFPLGLAGSNEQFF.

This sequence joins TRBV30 and TRBJ1-4. This CDR3 is 12 amino acids long. Per the germline V gene, CDR1 is GTSNPN and CDR2 is SVGIG (reference sequence). CDR3 residues: CAWLTVDEKLFF.

The gene calls are TRBV28 and TRBJ2-5. Germline V gene lookup returns CDR1 MDHEN and CDR2 SYDVKM. The CDR3 is 13 residues long. This chain's CDR3 is CASSPSFQETQYF.